This passage covers 16 T cell receptor beta chains from one sample sequenced in a study of CD8 T cells in Susac syndrome. RNA totalling roughly 0.5 to 1 ug underwent reverse transcription with random hexamers. TCRdb reprocessed the immunoSEQ multiplex PCR reads via MiXCR and lists one record per CDR3 protein. The table shows under 95,000 distinct CDR3 sequences, with about 95% occurring only once. Sequencing input: CD8+ T cells from PBMCs. Receptors originate from a human donor with Susac syndrome.

The chain combines TRBV28 with TRBJ2-1; 11 bases align to TRBD2. Germline loops: CDR1 MDHEN, CDR2 SYDVKM. The CDR3 runs to 15 residues. The V gene end was trimmed by 6 bases and the J gene end by 4 bases; junction bases not matched to a gene: 5. The CDR3 here is CASRIGTSGYNEQFF. Written as DNA, the CDR3 is TGTGCCAGCAGAATTGGGACTAGCGGATACAATGAGCAGTTCTTC.

This chain joins TRBV7-3 and TRBJ2-3; tentative D call: TRBD2 (5 bases). Deletions cut 1 base from V and 3 bases from J, with 8 bases between. The germline V gene has CDR1 SGHTA and CDR2 FQGTGA. The CDR3 runs to 14 residues. This chain's CDR3 is CASSLIGITDTQYF. The CDR3 DNA follows: TGTGCCAGCAGCTTAATCGGGATAACAGATACGCAGTATTTT.

This chain joins TRBV29-1 and TRBJ1-2; no firm D call. V was cut by 0 bases and J by 3 bases, with 5 bases left in between. Per the germline V gene, CDR1 is SQVTM and CDR2 is ANQGSEA. The CDR3 totals 12 residues. For the CDR3, the DNA is TGCAGCGTTGAAGATGACTACTATGGCTACACCTTC. Residues: CSVEDDYYGYTF.

V usage is TRBV29-1 and J usage is TRBJ2-2, with 9 bases identical to TRBD1. The CDR3 consists of 13 residues. Germline CDR1 and CDR2: SQVTM and ANQGSEA. The trim removed 7 bases at V and 4 bases at J, leaving 4 bases unmatched. CDR3 sequence: CSADRGGTGELFF. As DNA, the CDR3 is TGCAGCGCGGACAGGGGAGGCACCGGGGAGCTGTTTTTT.

The chain employs TRBV3-1 and TRBJ2-5; TRBD2 aligns across 9 bases. Germline V gene data show CDR1 as LGHDT and CDR2 as YNNKEL (reference sequence). This CDR3 region has 18 residues. V lost 1 base and J lost 2; bases outside the gene matches: 11. CDR3 loop: CASSQASSSGRGQETQYF. In DNA, the CDR3 is TGTGCCAGCAGCCAAGCATCTAGTAGCGGGAGAGGACAAGAGACCCAGTACTTC.

For the CDR3, the DNA is TGCAGCGTTGAAGAGAGGGGACAGTTTCTGGAGACCCAGTACTTC. It encodes CSVEERGQFLETQYF. This chain connects TRBV29-1 to TRBJ2-5; the match to TRBD1 covers 7 bases. The CDR3 loop spans 15 amino acids. Losses at the gene ends were 0 bases for V and 5 bases for J; bases not matched to a gene: 9. The germline V gene encodes CDR1 SQVTM and CDR2 ANQGSEA.

This clonotype showed up just a few times. V and J are TRBV9 and TRBJ2-7; D may be TRBD1 (5 bases). The germline CDR1 and CDR2 sequences are SGDLS and YYNGEE. The V end was cut by 3 bases, the J end by 2 bases, with 6 bases between. CDR3 length: 12 residues. CDR3 sequence reads: CASSGTTYEQYF. The CDR3 DNA reads TGTGCCAGCAGCGGGACAACCTACGAGCAGTACTTC.

This chain uses TRBV15 with TRBJ2-7; tentatively, D is TRBD1 (5 bases). CDR1 LNHNV and CDR2 YYDKDF come from the germline V gene (reference sequence). V was pared by 2 bases and J by 7 bases, with 15 bases between. The CDR3 has 14 residues. CDR3 residues: CATSRQGRLAEQYF. For the CDR3, the DNA is TGTGCCACCAGCAGACAGGGAAGGCTCGCGGAGCAGTACTTC.

This chain connects TRBV27 to TRBJ2-7; 11 bases align to TRBD2. The CDR3 covers 14 residues. With 1 base clipped from V and 5 bases from J, the junction kept 1 base outside the gene matches. Germline lookup yields CDR1 MNHEY and CDR2 SMNVEV (reference sequence). CDR3 region: CASSLLGLADEQYF. The CDR3 bases are TGTGCCAGCAGTTTATTGGGACTAGCGGACGAGCAGTACTTC.

The chain combines TRBV5-5 with TRBJ2-7; 7 nucleotides line up with TRBD1. CDR1 is SGHKS and CDR2 is YYEKEE in the germline V gene (reference sequence). The CDR3 is made up of 15 amino acids. V shed 6 bases and J 6 bases; nucleotides not matched to a gene: 15. The CDR3 coding sequence is TGTGCCAGCAACTCCCCTGGGGGACAGTCCCCCGAGCAGTACTTC. Its translation: CASNSPGGQSPEQYF.

The chain combines TRBV30 with TRBJ1-5; D is ambiguous. Trimming shortened V by 5 bases and J by 4 bases, and 9 bases separated the two germline ends. CDR3 size: 12 residues. CDR1 is GTSNPN and CDR2 is SVGIG in the germline V gene (reference sequence). The CDR3 reads CAWASGNQPQHF. CDR3 coding DNA: TGTGCCTGGGCGAGCGGAAATCAGCCCCAGCATTTT. The whole variable domain, filled in from reference TRBV30 and TRBJ1-5, reads SQTIHQWPATLVQPVGSPLSLECTVEGTSNPNLYWYRQAAGRGLQLLFYSVGIGQISSEVPQNLSASRPQDRQFILSSKKLLLSDSGFYLCAWASGNQPQHFGDGTRLSIL.

The V gene is TRBV29-1, the J gene TRBJ2-1, with D uncertain. V was clipped by 4 bases and J by 4 bases, with 5 bases between them. This CDR3 region has 11 residues. CDR1 is SQVTM, CDR2 ANQGSEA, per germline. The CDR3 DNA reads TGCAGCGTTGTACAGTACAATGAGCAGTTCTTC. Translating it yields CSVVQYNEQFF.

This chain connects TRBV5-6 to TRBJ1-1; tentative D call: TRBD1 (5 bases). V lost 4 bases to trimming and J lost 4 bases, with 20 bases between them. Germline assignment: CDR1 SGHDT and CDR2 YYEEEE. The CDR3 is made up of 16 amino acids. In DNA, the CDR3 is TGTGCCAGCAGCCCCCAGGACCCAACTGGGGGCACTGAAGCTTTCTTT. Protein sequence: CASSPQDPTGGTEAFF. Together with reference TRBV5-6 and TRBJ1-1, the CDR3 gives the full variable domain: DAGVTQSPTHLIKTRGQQVTLRCSPKSGHDTVSWYQQALGQGPQFIFQYYEEEERQRGNFPDRFSGHQFPNYSSELNVNALLLGDSALYLCASSPQDPTGGTEAFFGQGTRLTVV.

The rearrangement links TRBV2 to TRBJ2-7; D unresolved. Germline CDR1 is SNHLY and CDR2 is FYNNEI. Deletions cut 4 bases from V and 3 bases from J, with 4 bases between. CDR3 size: 11 residues. CDR3 region: CASSGNYEQYF. The CDR3 DNA follows: TGTGCCAGCAGTGGGAACTACGAGCAGTACTTC.

The chain couples TRBV27 to TRBJ1-2; no reliable D call. CDR1 MNHEY and CDR2 SMNVEV come from the germline V gene (reference sequence). This CDR3 region has 15 residues. Trimming shortened V by 5 bases and J by 3 bases, and 16 bases separated the two germline ends. The DNA for the CDR3 is TGTGCCAGCAGTCCAACCCCCGGGGTGCACTATGGCTACACCTTC. This sequence encodes CASSPTPGVHYGYTF.

This chain joins TRBV30 and TRBJ1-2; D call uncertain. V was pared by 1 base and J by 4 bases, with 10 bases between. CDR3 length: 13 amino acids. CDR1 and CDR2 (germline): GTSNPN, SVGIG (reference sequence). CDR3 region: CAWSGGDLYGYTF. DNA for the CDR3: TGTGCCTGGAGTGGAGGCGACCTCTATGGCTACACCTTC. The full variable domain, in which reference TRBV30 and TRBJ1-2 provide the parts outside the CDR3, is SQTIHQWPATLVQPVGSPLSLECTVEGTSNPNLYWYRQAAGRGLQLLFYSVGIGQISSEVPQNLSASRPQDRQFILSSKKLLLSDSGFYLCAWSGGDLYGYTFGSGTRLTVV.